The T cell receptor beta chain under discussion was sequenced for a study of blood T cell repertoires in COVID-19. The overall study: Both acute and convalescent COVID-19 samples were obtained from the United States, Italy and Spain. From T cells, B-cell-depleted T cells, or PBMCs came the material, which was cDNA or gDNA.

Authors' data handling: The authors estimated nucleated cell counts from reference gene primer amplification. Clones were read by immunoSEQ multiplex PCR, and TCRdb kept only the in-frame ones, dropping some. Clone size and V and J calls were adopted from that table, with D and trimming inferred from the DNA. The sample shows around 65,000 clones, 80% to 90% of them seen only once. CDR3 length: 19 amino acids. Trimming removed 1 base at V and 0 bases at J, with 18 bases between. Looked up from germline, CDR1 is MGHRA and CDR2 is YSYEKL. This receptor was obtained from a human donor in a cohort sampled during active COVID-19. The chain is built from TRBV4-1 and TRBJ1-4; TRBD1 is a possible D gene (5 bases). The sequenced material came from peripheral blood. The CDR3 DNA reads TGCGCCAGCAGCCAAGGAATGACAGTTACTTTGGCAACTAATGAAAAACTGTTTTTT. It specifies CASSQGMTVTLATNEKLFF.